These 21 T cell receptor beta chains share one sample of origin, sequenced in a study of shared clonotypes between healthy human individuals. Measured with immunoSEQ multiplex PCR; TCRdb has only the in-frame clones, and not every one. This table holds millions of clones, just over 90% found once. Naive CD8 populations comprised CD45RO-negative cells positively selected for CCR7, excluding terminally differentiated effector memory CD45RA+ cells. The sample taken for sequencing was naive CD8+ T cells from PBMCs. These receptors all stem from a young man in good health. Some clones in this sample may be carry-over from other donors' samples.

This chain joins TRBV11-2 and TRBJ2-6; D gene uncertain. The V end lost 7 bases, the J end lost 2 bases, and 21 bases lay between the germline ends. This CDR3 contains 18 residues. The germline V gene has CDR1 SGHAT and CDR2 FQNNGV. CDR3 sequence reads: CASTSALMLTPGANVLTF. CDR3 coding DNA: TGTGCCAGCACCTCTGCATTAATGCTGACCCCTGGGGCCAACGTCCTGACTTTC. The whole variable domain, filled in from reference TRBV11-2 and TRBJ2-6, reads EAGVAQSPRYKIIEKRQSVAFWCNPISGHATLYWYQQILGQGPKLLIQFQNNGVVDDSQLPKDRFSAERLKGVDSTLKIQPAKLEDSAVYLCASTSALMLTPGANVLTFGAGSRLTVL.

In the case of this clone: The same CDR3 is also encoded by other DNA sequences in this sample. This chain connects TRBV6-4 to TRBJ2-1; D uncertain. The CDR3 has 13 amino acids. The germline gives CDR1 MRHNA, CDR2 SNTAGT. With 0 bases removed from V and 6 bases from J, the gap between germline ends came to 6 bases. The CDR3 loop is CASSDSLRNEQFF. CDR3 bases: TGTGCCAGCAGTGACTCTTTACGCAATGAGCAGTTCTTC.

The genes are TRBV18 and TRBJ2-2; D is perhaps TRBD1 or TRBD2 (5 bases each). The germline V gene encodes CDR1 KGHSH and CDR2 LQKENI. V was trimmed by 3 bases and J by 3 bases, leaving 8 bases between them. The CDR3 sequence is 14 residues long. Here the CDR3 DNA reads TGTGCCAGCTCACCGGGACCACACACCGGGGAGCTGTTTTTT. This encodes CASSPGPHTGELFF.

As concerns this clone: Distinct nucleotide sequences in the sample also encode this CDR3. The genes are TRBV28 and TRBJ2-1; the D is unclear. This CDR3 region has 11 residues. With 5 bases removed from V and 4 bases from J, the gap between germline ends came to 3 bases. Germline V lookup: CDR1 MDHEN, CDR2 SYDVKM. CDR3 in amino acids: CASSPYNEQFF. CDR3 nucleotides: TGTGCCAGCAGTCCATACAATGAGCAGTTCTTC.

The chain carries TRBV28 and TRBJ2-5, with D tentatively TRBD1 (5 bases). The germline V gene has CDR1 MDHEN and CDR2 SYDVKM. Deletions cut 3 bases from V and 7 bases from J, with 12 bases between. This CDR3 is 13 amino acids long. CDR3 amino acids: CASSFYPRGTQYF. The CDR3 region has the DNA TGTGCCAGCAGTTTCTACCCAAGGGGGACCCAGTACTTC.

The CDR3 sequence: CASSQLAASTDTQYF. The CDR3, as DNA: TGTGCCAGCAGCCAGCTAGCGGCGAGCACAGATACGCAGTATTTT. The chain couples TRBV28 to TRBJ2-3; 7 positions agree with TRBD2. Germline V gene data show CDR1 as MDHEN and CDR2 as SYDVKM. The CDR3 length is 15 residues. V lost 6 bases and J lost 0; bases outside the gene matches: 6.

The chain combines TRBV28 with TRBJ2-3; 9 bases map to TRBD1. With 8 bases clipped from V and 5 bases from J, the junction kept 14 bases outside the gene matches. CDR3 length: 16 residues. CDR1 and CDR2 from the germline V gene are MDHEN and SYDVKM. The CDR3 is CASSYEDRDRVDTQYF. DNA of the CDR3: TGTGCCAGCTCTTACGAGGATCGGGACAGGGTAGATACGCAGTATTTT.

The V call is TRBV10-2, the J call TRBJ2-2; the D gene is possibly TRBD2 (6 bases). Germline V lookup: CDR1 WSHSY, CDR2 SAAADI. The CDR3 is made up of 13 amino acids. V was clipped by 7 bases and J by 6 bases, with 12 bases between them. For the CDR3, the DNA is TGCGCCAGCACCCCGCGGGACGCCGGGGAGCTGTTTTTT. Translating gives CASTPRDAGELFF.

Of note for this clone: Other DNA variants within this sample encode the same CDR3. The rearrangement uses TRBV9 and TRBJ2-5; D not certain. CDR3 length equals 13 residues. CDR1 and CDR2 from the germline V gene are SGDLS and YYNGEE. The ends were cut back, 2 bases at V and 5 bases at J, with 10 bases in the middle. The CDR3 DNA sequence: TGTGCCAGCAGCGTTCCCCCTCGGGAGACCCAGTACTTC. Protein sequence: CASSVPPRETQYF.

This chain joins TRBV28 and TRBJ2-7, with 7 nucleotides matching TRBD2. Losses at the gene ends were 3 bases for V and 0 bases for J; bases not matched to a gene: 8. In germline, CDR1 is MDHEN, CDR2 SYDVKM. CDR3 length: 16 residues. In DNA form, the CDR3 reads TGTGCCAGCAGTTTGGGTGGGCGGGGGAGCTCCTACGAGCAGTACTTC. Amino acids: CASSLGGRGSSYEQYF.

This clone was observed a single time. The rearrangement links TRBV15 to TRBJ2-2; perhaps TRBD1 as D (5 bases). CDR3 length: 14 residues. V shed 3 bases and J shed 4 bases, with 9 bases lying between them. CDR1 and CDR2 from the germline V gene are LNHNV and YYDKDF (reference sequence). Here the CDR3 reads CATSSRRGTGELFF. CDR3 bases: TGTGCCACCAGCAGCCGAAGGGGCACCGGGGAGCTGTTTTTT.

V is TRBV6-1 and J is TRBJ2-3, with 10 bases that match TRBD2. Germline loops: CDR1 MNHNS, CDR2 SASEGT. The CDR3 length is 17 residues. V was clipped by 1 base and J by 1 base; unmatched bases: 5. The CDR3 bases are TGTGCCAGCAGTGAAGACCTAGCGGGAGTAGGCACAGATACGCAGTATTTT. The encoded protein is CASSEDLAGVGTDTQYF.

The chain recombines TRBV28 with TRBJ1-5; no definite D call. V was shortened by 1 base and J by 3 bases, with 7 bases between the two germline ends. Germline V lookup: CDR1 MDHEN, CDR2 SYDVKM. The CDR3 extends over 14 amino acids. The CDR3 DNA sequence: TGTGCCAGCAGTTTATCGGGCTACAATCAGCCCCAGCATTTT. Its protein product is CASSLSGYNQPQHF.

The rearrangement links TRBV6-6 to TRBJ1-4; D call uncertain. Germline CDR1 is MNHNY and CDR2 is SVGAGI (reference sequence). This CDR3 region has 13 residues. The V end was cut by 6 bases, the J end by 5 bases, with 10 bases between. Here the CDR3 reads CASRYEANEKLFF. In DNA form, the CDR3 reads TGTGCCAGCAGATACGAGGCCAATGAAAAACTGTTTTTT.

V is TRBV30 and J is TRBJ2-3; 13 bases line up with TRBD2. The V gene end was trimmed by 2 bases and the J gene end by 7 bases; junction bases not matched to a gene: 15. Germline CDR1 GTSNPN, CDR2 SVGIG (reference sequence). This CDR3 contains 18 residues. The CDR3 is CAWSQYTSGREDGYTQYF. The DNA for the CDR3 is TGTGCCTGGAGTCAATATACTAGCGGGAGGGAAGACGGATATACGCAGTATTTT.

This clone appeared a few times. Distinct nucleotide sequences in the sample also encode this CDR3. The V call is TRBV7-2, the J call TRBJ1-1; D uncertain. The germline CDR1 and CDR2 sequences are SGHTA and FQGNSA. Trimming pared 1 base from V and 1 base from J, leaving 4 bases between. CDR3 size: 13 residues. The CDR3 DNA sequence: TGTGCCAGCAGCTTAGGCTGGAACACTGAAGCTTTCTTT. Its translation: CASSLGWNTEAFF.

As for this clone: This specimen includes other DNA sequences encoding the same CDR3. The chain recombines TRBV27 with TRBJ2-1; D remains ambiguous. The germline gives CDR1 MNHEY, CDR2 SMNVEV (reference sequence). V was clipped by 4 bases and J by 2 bases, with 6 bases between them. The CDR3 loop spans 13 amino acids. The CDR3, as DNA: TGTGCCAGCAGTTCGCTGACCTACAATGAGCAGTTCTTC. It specifies CASSSLTYNEQFF.

The rearrangement links TRBV6-5 to TRBJ1-2; 9 bases align to TRBD1. V was pared by 8 bases and J by 3 bases, with 7 bases of the junction left unmatched. The CDR3 is 14 residues long. Looked up from germline, CDR1 is MNHEY and CDR2 is SVGAGI. The CDR3 sequence: CASGRDRDDYGYTF. The CDR3 DNA reads as TGTGCCAGCGGACGGGACAGGGATGACTATGGCTACACCTTC.

This clone appeared once. Relative to the germline gene, one junction end is altered; a read error may explain this. The chain is built from TRBV28 and TRBJ2-7; D not certain. The CDR3 extends over 13 amino acids. Germline CDR1 and CDR2: MDHEN and SYDVKM. The CDR3 spells CASSLFGFYERYF. In nucleotides, the CDR3 is TGTGCCAGCAGTTTATTTGGCTTCTACGAGCGGTACTTC.

In DNA, the CDR3 is TGTGCCAGCAGCTCCGGAGACATGAACACTGAAGCTTTCTTT. Its protein product is CASSSGDMNTEAFF. This rearrangement joins TRBV28 to TRBJ1-1; D gene unclear. CDR3 size: 14 residues. Germline assignment: CDR1 MDHEN and CDR2 SYDVKM. Trimming took 6 bases from V and 0 from J, leaving 11 bases between them.

The chain couples TRBV11-2 to TRBJ2-7, with TRBD1 matching 10 bases. The germline CDR1 and CDR2 sequences are SGHAT and FQNNGV. CDR3 length: 15 residues. V was clipped by 4 bases and J by 6 bases; unmatched bases: 9. The CDR3 DNA is TGTGCCAGCAGCTCCCCCGGGACAGGGGTCTTCGAGCAGTACTTC. Amino acids: CASSSPGTGVFEQYF.